The next 25 T cell receptor beta chains were all read from a single sample in a study of blood T cell repertoires in COVID-19. Sequenced by immunoSEQ multiplex PCR; TCRdb stores in-frame clones only, minus some. The sample lists some 180,000 clones, around 80% occurring once. Material for sequencing was PBMCs or T cells enriched from blood (not recorded which). These receptors were taken from a man aged 55 to 70 who had been exposed to COVID-19.

J is TRBJ2-3 and V is TRBV7-9; 9 nucleotides align to TRBD1. Germline values: CDR1 SEHNR, CDR2 FQNEAQ (reference sequence). This CDR3 is built from 13 residues. V dropped 11 bases and J dropped 6; count of bases not matched to a gene: 9. The chain's CDR3 is CALWTGESDTQYF. The DNA of the CDR3 is TGTGCCTTATGGACAGGGGAATCGGATACGCAGTATTTT.

This chain joins TRBV19 and TRBJ1-1; D remains ambiguous. The germline V gene encodes CDR1 LNHDA and CDR2 SQIVND (reference sequence). CDR3 length equals 14 residues. V lost 2 bases to trimming and J lost 1 base, with 8 bases between them. The DNA for the CDR3 is TGTGCCAGTAGTATAACTCAGCGGAACACTGAAGCTTTCTTT. It codes for CASSITQRNTEAFF.

This chain links TRBV5-1 with TRBJ1-2, with TRBD1 matching over 9 bases. In germline, CDR1 is SGHRS, CDR2 YFSETQ. This CDR3 region has 17 residues. The V and J ends lost 2 bases and 3 bases, in that order; junction bases with no gene match: 11. The DNA of the CDR3 is TGCGCCAGCAGCTTTATCCAACCGGGACAGGGAGACTATGGCTACACCTTC. This codes for CASSFIQPGQGDYGYTF.

V and J are TRBV5-1 and TRBJ2-7; TRBD2 agrees at 7 bases. The CDR3 is 15 residues long. Germline assignment: CDR1 SGHRS and CDR2 YFSETQ. Unmatched junction bases numbered 8, after V lost 0 bases and J lost 5 bases. The CDR3 coding sequence is TGCGCCAGCAGCTTGGCCGGACTAGAAGGCAACGAGCAGTACTTC. As protein: CASSLAGLEGNEQYF.

The V and J genes are TRBV19 and TRBJ2-3; 12 nucleotides match TRBD2. This CDR3 region has 17 residues. V shed 0 bases and J 8 bases; nucleotides not matched to a gene: 9. The germline gives CDR1 LNHDA, CDR2 SQIVND (reference sequence). Here the CDR3 reads CASSIEASGRASGTQYF. The DNA of the CDR3 is TGTGCCAGTAGTATAGAGGCTAGCGGGAGGGCCTCTGGTACGCAGTATTTT.

This chain uses TRBV7-3 with TRBJ2-5, with a tentative D call TRBD2 (5 bases). The germline V and J ends were trimmed by 2 bases and 2 bases, with 12 bases remaining between them. This CDR3 is 15 amino acids long. The germline V gene has CDR1 SGHTA and CDR2 FQGTGA. The CDR3 DNA sequence: TGTGCCAGCAGCTTATTCCCGGGGATTCAAGAGACCCAGTACTTC. This codes for CASSLFPGIQETQYF.

The chain has TRBV5-4 and TRBJ2-7; D remains ambiguous. Trimming stripped 0 bases from V and 2 bases from J, with 12 bases between. The germline V gene encodes CDR1 SGHNT and CDR2 YYREEE (reference sequence). There are 15 residues in the CDR3. As DNA, the CDR3 is TGTGCCAGCAGCTTGGCCGGCGGCGGTACCTACGAGCAGTACTTC. It is translated as CASSLAGGGTYEQYF.

The chain combines TRBV19 with TRBJ1-5, with 7 bases fitting TRBD1. Germline CDR1 LNHDA, CDR2 SQIVND (reference sequence). The CDR3 length is 16 residues. Germline trimming cut 7 bases from V and 4 bases from J; bases unmatched to any gene: 13. The CDR3: CASNPGGQGENQPQHF. CDR3 DNA: TGTGCCAGTAACCCCGGTGGGCAGGGGGAAAATCAGCCCCAGCATTTT.

J is TRBJ2-3 and V is TRBV7-2; maybe TRBD2 (6 bases). The germline V and J ends were trimmed by 6 bases and 2 bases, with 18 bases remaining between them. CDR3 length: 16 residues. CDR1 is SGHTA, CDR2 FQGNSA, per germline. The DNA of the CDR3 is TGTGCCAGCAGACCCATATTGCTAGCGTTCACAGATACGCAGTATTTT. Its protein product is CASRPILLAFTDTQYF.

The J gene is TRBJ2-1, the V gene TRBV7-8; 11 bases fit TRBD2. CDR3 size: 14 residues. Germline CDR1 reads SGHVS; CDR2 reads FQNEAQ. V shed 6 bases and J 7 bases; nucleotides not matched to a gene: 5. The CDR3 loop reads CASSSSGRRNEQFF. CDR3 nucleotides: TGTGCCAGCAGTTCTAGCGGGAGGAGAAATGAGCAGTTCTTC.

This chain connects TRBV11-1 to TRBJ2-7; 7 nucleotides match TRBD1. V trimming: 5 bases; J trimming: 3 bases; junction bases outside the gene matches: 13. The CDR3 is made up of 16 amino acids. Germline CDR1 is SGHAT and CDR2 is FQDESV (reference sequence). The chain's CDR3 is CASSPKTGRVGYEQYF. As DNA, the CDR3 is TGTGCCAGCAGCCCGAAGACAGGGCGCGTCGGCTACGAGCAGTACTTC. Full variable domain (missing parts from reference TRBV11-1 and TRBJ2-7): EAEVAQSPRYKITEKSQAVAFWCDPISGHATLYWYRQILGQGPELLVQFQDESVVDDSQLPKDRFSAERLKGVDSTLKIQPAELGDSAMYLCASSPKTGRVGYEQYFGPGTRLTVT.

V and J are TRBV11-2 and TRBJ2-7; D is possibly TRBD1 (6 bases). There are 13 residues in the CDR3. In germline, CDR1 is SGHAT, CDR2 FQNNGV. The V end lost 1 base, the J end lost 3 bases, and 7 bases lay between the germline ends. The CDR3 DNA reads TGTGCCAGCAGCTTAGGACAGGTCTACGAGCAGTACTTC. It yields the protein CASSLGQVYEQYF.

This chain joins TRBV4-2 and TRBJ2-7; no clear D. Germline V lookup: CDR1 LGHNA, CDR2 YNFKEQ. The V and J ends lost 0 bases and 3 bases respectively, with 12 bases between them. This CDR3 comprises 15 residues. The CDR3 region has the DNA TGTGCCAGCAGCCAAGATCTCCAGGTTCGCTACGAGCAGTACTTC. Translation: CASSQDLQVRYEQYF.

The V and J genes are TRBV9 and TRBJ2-7, with 9 bases fitting TRBD1. CDR3 length: 13 amino acids. With 3 bases clipped from V and 6 bases from J, the junction kept 4 bases outside the gene matches. From germline, CDR1 is SGDLS and CDR2 YYNGEE. Written as DNA, the CDR3 is TGTGCCAGCAGCGGATCGACAGGGGGCGAGCAGTACTTC. Its translation is CASSGSTGGEQYF.

The chain is built from TRBV3-1 (or the pseudogene TRBV3-2) and TRBJ2-5; the D gene is possibly TRBD2 (6 bases). Germline assignment: CDR1 LGHDT and CDR2 YNNKEL (reference sequence). V lost 0 bases to trimming and J lost 10 bases, with 12 bases between them. CDR3 size: 13 residues. CDR3 sequence: CASSQDARGIQYF. The CDR3 bases are TGTGCCAGCAGCCAAGACGCCCGGGGGATCCAGTACTTC.

The chain recombines TRBV2 with TRBJ2-2; weak D call: TRBD1 (5 bases). V was clipped by 4 bases and J by 6 bases, with 12 bases between them. Looked up from germline, CDR1 is SNHLY and CDR2 is FYNNEI. There are 14 residues in the CDR3. The CDR3 sequence is CASSGVAGSGELFF. CDR3 sequence (DNA): TGTGCCAGCAGTGGAGTTGCAGGGTCCGGGGAGCTGTTTTTT.

The genes are TRBV28 and TRBJ1-4; D is unclear. The CDR3 covers 16 residues. Germline CDR1 reads MDHEN; CDR2 reads SYDVKM. Trimming stripped 5 bases from V and 2 bases from J, with 15 bases between. The CDR3 DNA reads as TGTGCCAGCAGTACCCCTTTCGCGGCCACTAATGAAAAACTGTTTTTT. This codes for CASSTPFAATNEKLFF.

V gene TRBV7-2 combines with J gene TRBJ1-6; the D is unclear. The V gene's germline CDR1 is SGHTA and CDR2 FQGNSA. The CDR3 consists of 12 residues. Trimming pared 5 bases from V and 12 bases from J, leaving 11 bases between. The CDR3, as DNA: TGTGCCAGCAGCCTAACCCCCTTACCCCTCCACTTT. Residues: CASSLTPLPLHF.

The V gene is TRBV28, the J gene TRBJ2-7; 11 nucleotides line up with TRBD2. The junction had 5 bases not matched to a gene; V was cut back by 2 bases and J by 5 bases. CDR1 is MDHEN, CDR2 SYDVKM, per germline. This CDR3 contains 15 residues. CDR3 sequence reads: CASSLPLAGAHEQYF. The CDR3, as DNA: TGTGCCAGCAGTTTACCACTAGCGGGAGCCCACGAGCAGTACTTC.

The rearrangement uses TRBV7-9 and TRBJ2-3; 8 positions agree with TRBD2. The germline V gene has CDR1 SEHNR and CDR2 FQNEAQ (reference sequence). V was clipped by 6 bases and J by 6 bases; unmatched bases: 11. The CDR3 has 15 residues. The CDR3 DNA is TGTGCCAGCAGGGCCAGTGGAGCGGGAGCGGATACGCAGTATTTT. Amino acid sequence: CASRASGAGADTQYF.

The gene calls are TRBV28 and TRBJ2-7, with 12 bases aligning to TRBD2. In germline, CDR1 is MDHEN, CDR2 SYDVKM. V shed 6 bases, J shed 3 bases, and the junction held 6 bases outside the gene matches. CDR3 size: 15 residues. The CDR3 nucleotides are TGTGCCAGCAGGGAGCCGGGACTAGCGGGCTACGAGCAGTACTTC. Protein: CASREPGLAGYEQYF.

The chain is built from TRBV7-8 and TRBJ1-6; D is undetermined. The CDR3 spans 16 residues. V was pared by 5 bases and J by 5 bases, with 16 bases between. Germline loops: CDR1 SGHVS, CDR2 FQNEAQ. DNA of the CDR3: TGTGCCAGCAGCGGGCGCGGCGGGGTTAATAATTCACCCCTCCACTTT. Translation gives CASSGRGGVNNSPLHF. Looking up the rest from reference TRBV7-8 and TRBJ1-6 gives the full variable domain: GAGVSQSPRYKVAKRGQDVALRCDPISGHVSLFWYQQALGQGPEFLTYFQNEAQLDKSGLPSDRFFAERPEGSVSTLKIQRTQQEDSAVYLCASSGRGGVNNSPLHFGNGTRLTVT.

This chain links TRBV19 with TRBJ1-5, with 10 bases identical to TRBD1. The germline gives CDR1 LNHDA, CDR2 SQIVND (reference sequence). This CDR3 is built from 14 residues. The V segment lost 4 bases and the J segment 7 bases; nucleotides outside the gene matches: 4. In DNA form, the CDR3 reads TGTGCCAGTAGTAAGGACAGGGGGTTGCAGCCCCAGCATTTT. This encodes CASSKDRGLQPQHF.

V and J are TRBV6-6 and TRBJ1-5; D may be TRBD1 (5 bases). This CDR3 is 16 amino acids long. V gave up 2 bases and J gave up 2 bases, with 13 bases separating them. Per the germline V gene, CDR1 is MNHNY and CDR2 is SVGAGI (reference sequence). The CDR3 sequence is CASSYNPGSGNQPQHF. The CDR3 DNA sequence: TGTGCCAGCAGTTACAATCCAGGGTCGGGCAATCAGCCCCAGCATTTT.

The chain has TRBV11-2 and TRBJ2-7; 9 nucleotides line up with TRBD2. This CDR3 spans 17 amino acids. The V gene end was trimmed by 1 base and the J gene end by 4 bases; junction bases not matched to a gene: 11. From germline, CDR1 is SGHAT and CDR2 FQNNGV. In DNA, the CDR3 is TGTGCCAGCAGCTTAGGATTTTGGGCTAGCGGGAAGTACGAGCAGTACTTC. Its protein is CASSLGFWASGKYEQYF.